The 9 T cell receptor beta chains below come from one sample, sequenced in a study of early stage breast cancer tumors. Sequenced by immunoSEQ multiplex PCR; TCRdb stores in-frame clones only, minus some. The sample lists tens of thousands of clones, 83% occurring once. Sequencing was done on a sample of blood. All receptors come from a person in their fifties or sixties with breast cancer.

This clone was counted between two and nine times. Additional DNA sequences in this sample encode the identical CDR3. The genes are TRBV19 and TRBJ2-6; D gene uncertain. With 3 bases removed from V and 0 bases from J, the gap between germline ends came to 6 bases. Germline V gene sequence: CDR1 LNHDA, CDR2 SQIVND (reference sequence). This CDR3 has 15 amino acids. The CDR3 region has the DNA TGTGCCAGTAGTATCTCTGCCTCTGGGGCCAACGTCCTGACTTTC. It encodes CASSISASGANVLTF.

V is TRBV2 and J is TRBJ1-1; 7 bases map to TRBD1. CDR3 length equals 12 residues. CDR1 and CDR2 from the germline V gene are SNHLY and FYNNEI. J gave up 1 base and V 8 bases, and 1 base lay outside the gene matches. The CDR3 region has the DNA TGTGCCAGCCGACAGGGGAACACTGAAGCTTTCTTT. Protein product: CASRQGNTEAFF.

By sample fraction, this clone is medium-sized (0.01 to 0.1%). The chain uses TRBV4-3 and TRBJ1-2; D remains ambiguous. The CDR3 extends over 15 amino acids. V was pared by 0 bases and J by 4 bases, with 12 bases between. CDR1 LGHNA and CDR2 YSLEER come from the germline V gene. CDR3 DNA: TGCGCCAGCAGCCAAGATGACACCCGAGGCTATGGCTACACCTTC. Protein product: CASSQDDTRGYGYTF.

J is TRBJ1-2 and V is TRBV7-2; possibly TRBD1 for D (6 bases). This CDR3 comprises 14 residues. Trimming pared 2 bases from V and 7 bases from J, leaving 14 bases between. The germline V gene has CDR1 SGHTA and CDR2 FQGNSA. CDR3 coding DNA: TGTGCCAGCAGCTTACGTGGCAGGGGATCTGGCTACACCTTC. It translates to CASSLRGRGSGYTF.

The V call is TRBV19, the J call TRBJ2-7, with D maybe TRBD1 (6 bases). V lost 9 bases, J lost 6 bases, and 18 bases lay in between. The V gene's germline CDR1 is LNHDA and CDR2 SQIVND (reference sequence). The CDR3 contains 13 residues. The CDR3 DNA reads TGTGCCAGCTTAGACAGGTATACAAGCGAGCAGTACTTC. This gives the protein CASLDRYTSEQYF.

The V and J genes are TRBV28 and TRBJ1-4; TRBD1 matches at 9 bases. Germline-derived CDR1 and CDR2 are MDHEN and SYDVKM. This CDR3 has 15 residues. Trimming took 8 bases from V and 3 from J; bases not matched to a gene: 7. Here the CDR3 DNA reads TGTGCCAGCTCGACAGGGGGTGAGGCTAATGAAAAACTGTTTTTT. Translating gives CASSTGGEANEKLFF.

The V gene is TRBV10-1, the J gene TRBJ2-7; possible D gene TRBD2, 6 bases. The CDR3 loop spans 13 amino acids. Trimming pared 5 bases from V and 6 bases from J, leaving 14 bases between. The germline gives CDR1 WNHNN, CDR2 SYGVQD (reference sequence). This CDR3 reads CASSYREQGEQYF. The DNA for the CDR3 is TGCGCCAGCAGTTACCGGGAGCAAGGCGAGCAGTACTTC.

V and J are TRBV29-1 and TRBJ2-1, with unresolved D. V lost 7 bases and J 0 bases, leaving 19 bases between the germline ends. Germline values: CDR1 SQVTM, CDR2 ANQGSEA. This CDR3 comprises 16 residues. The CDR3, as DNA: TGCAGCGCCCGAAAGCCCCTTAGGAGCTCCTACAATGAGCAGTTCTTC. Translating it yields CSARKPLRSSYNEQFF.

The J gene is TRBJ1-5, the V gene TRBV19, with D possibly matching TRBD1 (5 bases). Germline CDR1 reads LNHDA; CDR2 reads SQIVND (reference sequence). V was pared by 7 bases and J by 1 base, with 23 bases between. The CDR3 loop spans 18 amino acids. The CDR3 here is CASISGHGGWRSNQPQHF. The DNA of the CDR3 is TGTGCCAGTATCAGTGGACACGGGGGGTGGCGCAGCAATCAGCCCCAGCATTTT.